This T cell receptor (beta chain) is drawn from a study of vaccination and CD4 T cells after COVID-19. Comment on this clonotype: Its specificity is unknown.

Stated treatment: roughly ten-day PBMC culture with coronavirus spike peptide pools or control peptides (ViraFEST assay). Days 3 and 7 were when half the medium was replaced with fresh IL-2 medium. Researchers used the Oncomine TCR Beta short-read assay to sequence DNA from cultured CD4+ T cells. TCRdb fed the PCR reads into MiXCR, producing one record per CDR3 protein. The table has 9,500 to 15,000 distinct CDR3 sequences, around three fifths seen once; the top ten hold approximately 22%. Sequenced input: CD4+ T cells from blood, cultured in vitro. This clonotype was obtained from a human donor who had recovered from COVID-19.

The CDR3 DNA sequence: TGTGCCAGCAGTCCCGCCAACAGGGGGTCCTACGAGCAGTACTTC. It specifies CASSPANRGSYEQYF. The rearrangement uses TRBV25-1 and TRBJ2-7; 8 nucleotides align to TRBD1. This CDR3 region has 15 residues. Germline loops: CDR1 MGHDK, CDR2 SYGVNS. Germline trimming cut 5 bases from V and 1 base from J; bases unmatched to any gene: 7.